One and the same sample provided the 22 T cell receptor beta chains below, sequenced in a study of shared T cell receptors in the human thymus. Sequenced by immunoSEQ multiplex PCR; TCRdb stores in-frame clones only, minus some. The sample holds some 400,000 clones, 85% to 95% seen once. The specimen sequenced was thymocytes. The receptors were sampled from a human donor.

The V gene is TRBV9, the J gene TRBJ2-6, with D unresolved. Germline values: CDR1 SGDLS, CDR2 YYNGEE. Trimming took off 2 bases at V and 2 bases at J, with 14 bases between the two ends. The CDR3 is 17 amino acids. Written as DNA, the CDR3 is TGTGCCAGCAGCGTCCCCTCTGATGACACTGGGGCCAACGTCCTGACTTTC. Protein: CASSVPSDDTGANVLTF. Combining the CDR3 with reference TRBV9 and TRBJ2-6 gives the whole variable domain DSGVTQTPKHLITATGQRVTLRCSPRSGDLSVYWYQQSLDQGLQFLIQYYNGEERAKGNILERFSAQQFPDLHSELNLSSLELGDSALYFCASSVPSDDTGANVLTFGAGSRLTVL.

This clone was picked up a small number of times. The chain recombines TRBV18 with TRBJ2-7; D is possibly TRBD1 or TRBD2 (5 bases each). This CDR3 spans 12 amino acids. V was clipped by 4 bases and J by 5 bases, with 9 bases between them. Per germline, CDR1 KGHSH and CDR2 LQKENI. CDR3 protein: CASSQQGDEQYF. In DNA form, the CDR3 reads TGTGCCAGCTCACAGCAGGGAGACGAGCAGTACTTC.

V usage is TRBV27 and J usage is TRBJ1-4; D possibly corresponds to TRBD1 (5 bases). V was cut by 6 bases and J by 8 bases, with 19 bases left in between. The CDR3 has 15 residues. Germline assignment: CDR1 MNHEY and CDR2 SMNVEV (reference sequence). The DNA of the CDR3 is TGTGCCAGCAGCCCTGTGGGGCCGCTCGGCGAAAAACTGTTTTTT. It is translated as CASSPVGPLGEKLFF.

V usage is TRBV7-2 and J usage is TRBJ2-1; TRBD2 aligns across 8 bases. The CDR3 consists of 15 residues. V shed 0 bases and J 5 bases; nucleotides not matched to a gene: 3. The V gene's germline CDR1 is SGHTA and CDR2 FQGNSA. Written as DNA, the CDR3 is TGTGCCAGCAGCTTAGCCAGCGGGGGTCACAATGAGCAGTTCTTC. It codes for CASSLASGGHNEQFF.

This chain uses TRBV4-2 with TRBJ2-1, with 14 bases lining up with TRBD2. The CDR3 contains 19 residues. CDR1 LGHNA and CDR2 YNFKEQ come from the germline V gene. J lost 0 bases, V lost 5 bases, and 9 bases had no gene match. CDR3 coding DNA: TGTGCCAGCAGCGCACCGGGACTAGCGGGGGCCGGCTCCTACAATGAGCAGTTCTTC. Its protein product is CASSAPGLAGAGSYNEQFF.

The chain has TRBV4-1 and TRBJ1-3; D may be TRBD1 (6 bases). Germline CDR1 and CDR2: MGHRA and YSYEKL. The CDR3 is 17 residues long. Trimming stripped 4 bases from V and 0 bases from J, with 16 bases between. Here the CDR3 reads CASSPYDRPSSGNTIYF. CDR3 DNA: TGCGCCAGCAGCCCGTATGACAGGCCAAGCTCTGGAAACACCATATATTTT.

This chain connects TRBV27 to TRBJ2-7; 8 bases are shared with TRBD1. The J segment lost 5 bases and the V segment lost 6 bases, leaving 9 bases of the junction unmatched. This CDR3 contains 14 residues. Germline CDR1 and CDR2: MNHEY and SMNVEV (reference sequence). The CDR3 DNA follows: TGTGCCAGCAGCCACCGGACAGGGTCCCACGAGCAGTACTTC. This translates into CASSHRTGSHEQYF.

This chain joins TRBV1 and TRBJ1-5. TRBV1 is recorded as a pseudogene. This CDR3 has 16 residues. The CDR3 spells CTSSPGGWYSNQPQHF. The CDR3 DNA is TGCACCAGCAGCCCCGGGGGCTGGTATAGCAATCAGCCCCAGCATTTT.

This clone was observed a single time. V gene TRBV6-5 combines with J gene TRBJ2-3, with D possibly being TRBD1 or TRBD2 (5 bases each). The germline gives CDR1 MNHEY, CDR2 SVGAGI. This CDR3 has 16 residues. The V end lost 4 bases, the J end lost 1 base, and 15 bases lay between the germline ends. The chain's CDR3 is CASSFRDLEGTDTQYF. The CDR3, as DNA: TGTGCCAGCAGTTTTCGGGACCTAGAAGGCACAGATACGCAGTATTTT.

The chain recombines TRBV5-4 with TRBJ1-1, with 9 bases that match TRBD1. J gave up 0 bases and V 6 bases, and 9 bases lay outside the gene matches. The germline V gene encodes CDR1 SGHNT and CDR2 YYREEE (reference sequence). The CDR3 has 16 amino acids. CDR3 amino acids: CASTRGTGYMNTEAFF. The CDR3 coding sequence is TGTGCCAGCACAAGGGGGACAGGGTACATGAACACTGAAGCTTTCTTT.

In regard to this clone: At the DNA level, this CDR3 is encoded by other sequences in the same sample as well. The chain recombines TRBV30 with TRBJ1-5, with D unclear. Looked up from germline, CDR1 is GTSNPN and CDR2 is SVGIG (reference sequence). The CDR3 length is 14 residues. V dropped 0 bases and J dropped 6 bases, with 12 bases sitting between them. CDR3 nucleotide sequence: TGTGCCTGGAGTGTCAGGACGGGGTCTCAGCCCCAGCATTTT. Its protein is CAWSVRTGSQPQHF. The complete variable domain, with remaining parts taken from reference TRBV30 and TRBJ1-5, reads SQTIHQWPATLVQPVGSPLSLECTVEGTSNPNLYWYRQAAGRGLQLLFYSVGIGQISSEVPQNLSASRPQDRQFILSSKKLLLSDSGFYLCAWSVRTGSQPQHFGDGTRLSIL.

About this clone itself: Sequence at one end of the junction differs from germline and may be a read error. The chain joins TRBV7-7 to TRBJ2-3; tentatively, D is TRBD2 (6 bases). The CDR3 has 17 amino acids. Germline assignment: CDR1 SSHAT and CDR2 FNYEAQ (reference sequence). Here the CDR3 DNA reads TGTGCTAGCAGCTTCCGGGACTTAGAACTCGGCGTAGATACGCAGTATTTT. Amino acid sequence: CASSFRDLELGVDTQYF.

This clone appeared a single time. The chain has TRBV19 and TRBJ1-5; TRBD1 might be the D (6 bases). V lost 7 bases and J lost 2, with 21 bases in between. Germline V gene data show CDR1 as LNHDA and CDR2 as SQIVND (reference sequence). The CDR3 covers 17 residues. CDR3 DNA: TGTGCCAGTACCCCTCAACCGGGGGCCCAGGGCAATCAGCCCCAGCATTTT. It yields the protein CASTPQPGAQGNQPQHF. The full variable domain, in which reference TRBV19 and TRBJ1-5 provide the parts outside the CDR3, is DGGITQSPKYLFRKEGQNVTLSCEQNLNHDAMYWYRQDPGQGLRLIYYSQIVNDFQKGDIAEGYSVSREKKESFPLTVTSAQKNPTAFYLCASTPQPGAQGNQPQHFGDGTRLSIL.

The gene calls are TRBV7-9 and TRBJ1-1; the D is unclear. This CDR3 has 15 residues. Germline V CDR1 and CDR2: SEHNR, FQNEAQ (reference sequence). Trimming stripped 3 bases from V and 6 bases from J, with 17 bases between. The CDR3 region is CASSFILGARPEAFF. The CDR3 nucleotides are TGTGCCAGCAGCTTCATTCTAGGCGCGCGCCCTGAAGCTTTCTTT.

This chain links TRBV6-1 with TRBJ2-1; 15 bases agree with TRBD2. The CDR3 has 21 amino acids. Per germline, CDR1 MNHNS and CDR2 SASEGT. The trim removed 1 base at V and 8 bases at J, leaving 18 bases unmatched. The CDR3 nucleotides are TGTGCCAGCAGTGAAGGCGACACTGCAGAGAGGACTAGCGGGAGGGCCCATGAGCAGTTCTTC. Its translation: CASSEGDTAERTSGRAHEQFF.

The rearrangement uses TRBV7-9 and TRBJ2-7; 7 nucleotides match TRBD1. CDR1 is SEHNR, CDR2 FQNEAQ, per germline (reference sequence). Trimming at V came to 5 bases and at J to 2 bases, leaving 12 bases not matched to a gene. The CDR3 spans 16 residues. The CDR3, as DNA: TGTGCCAGCAGCATTCAACTGGACAGGCAGCCCTACGAGCAGTACTTC. This translates into CASSIQLDRQPYEQYF.

The rearrangement links TRBV2 to TRBJ2-3, with a tentative D call TRBD2 (6 bases). The CDR3 contains 17 residues. The germline V and J ends were trimmed by 2 bases and 2 bases, with 17 bases remaining between them. Germline CDR1 and CDR2: SNHLY and FYNNEI. CDR3 nucleotides: TGTGCCAGCAGTGAACCCCTAGCGAACGTCGACACAGATACGCAGTATTTT. It codes for CASSEPLANVDTDTQYF.

The chain recombines TRBV19 with TRBJ2-7; weak D call: TRBD2 (6 bases). Germline V lookup: CDR1 LNHDA, CDR2 SQIVND (reference sequence). V gave up 3 bases and J gave up 2 bases, with 29 bases separating them. The CDR3 contains 20 residues. CDR3 coding DNA: TGTGCCAGTAGTATTCATCCGGGACTCTTTCGAAGGTTCTCAACCTACGAGCAGTACTTC. Encoded protein: CASSIHPGLFRRFSTYEQYF.

The chain uses TRBV7-2 and TRBJ2-5; D may be TRBD2 (6 bases). The CDR3 has 17 amino acids. Trimming removed 0 bases at V and 1 base at J, with 15 bases between. Germline V CDR1 and CDR2: SGHTA, FQGNSA. CDR3 DNA: TGTGCCAGCAGCTTAGCATGGAGGGGTTGGGTCCAAGAGACCCAGTACTTC. It specifies CASSLAWRGWVQETQYF. The full variable domain, completed using reference TRBV7-2 and TRBJ2-5, is GAGVSQSPSNKVTEKGKDVELRCDPISGHTALYWYRQSLGQGLEFLIYFQGNSAPDKSGLPSDRFSAERTGGSVSTLTIQRTQQEDSAVYLCASSLAWRGWVQETQYFGPGTRLLVL.

The V and J genes are TRBV9 and TRBJ2-3; 7 positions match TRBD2. Germline CDR1 is SGDLS and CDR2 is YYNGEE. This CDR3 is 16 amino acids long. Trimming removed 0 bases from V and 0 bases from J; junction bases left unmatched: 4. As DNA, the CDR3 is TGTGCCAGCAGCGTAGAGGCGGGAGTTAGCACAGATACGCAGTATTTT. Protein sequence: CASSVEAGVSTDTQYF.

This clone was observed once. The chain joins TRBV19 to TRBJ2-7; a possible D gene is TRBD2 (7 bases). Germline V gene data show CDR1 as LNHDA and CDR2 as SQIVND (reference sequence). The CDR3 is 12 residues long. Trimming removed 3 bases at V and 6 bases at J, with 9 bases between. CDR3 amino acids: CASSMGGLEQYF. The CDR3 region has the DNA TGTGCCAGTAGTATGGGGGGGCTCGAGCAGTACTTC.

The chain has TRBV7-2 and TRBJ2-7; D call uncertain. The V and J ends lost 1 base and 3 bases respectively, with 7 bases between them. This CDR3 contains 13 residues. Looked up from germline, CDR1 is SGHTA and CDR2 is FQGNSA. The CDR3 DNA reads as TGTGCCAGCAGCTTAGTTCGCCGCTACGAGCAGTACTTC. Translated, it gives CASSLVRRYEQYF.